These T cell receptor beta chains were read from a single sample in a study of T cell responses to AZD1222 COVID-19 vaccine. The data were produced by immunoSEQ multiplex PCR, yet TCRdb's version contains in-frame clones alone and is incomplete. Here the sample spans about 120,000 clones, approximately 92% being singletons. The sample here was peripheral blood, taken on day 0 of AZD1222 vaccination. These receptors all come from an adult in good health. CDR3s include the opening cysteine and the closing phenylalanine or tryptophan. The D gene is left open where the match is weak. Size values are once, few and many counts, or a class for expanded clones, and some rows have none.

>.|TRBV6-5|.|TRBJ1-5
CASSPRSGGRQPQHF
TGTGCCAGCAGTCCACGATCCGGGGGGAGGCAGCCCCAGCATTTT
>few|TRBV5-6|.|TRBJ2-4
CASSLQGTLAKNIQYF
TGTGCCAGCAGCTTACAGGGAACCTTAGCCAAAAACATTCAGTACTTC
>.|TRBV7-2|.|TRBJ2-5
CASSSLGGWETQYF
TGTGCCAGCAGCTCGCTGGGCGGTTGGGAGACCCAGTACTTC
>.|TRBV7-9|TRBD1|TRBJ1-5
CASSLIGTDNQPQHF
TGTGCCAGCAGCCTTATCGGGACAGATAATCAGCCCCAGCATTTT
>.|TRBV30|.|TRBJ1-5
CAWTSKGGNQPQHF
TGTGCCTGGACCTCTAAGGGCGGGAATCAGCCCCAGCATTTT
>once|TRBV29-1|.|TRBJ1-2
CSVLGMAGRRYGYTF
TGCAGCGTTTTGGGGATGGCAGGTAGAAGGTATGGCTACACCTTC
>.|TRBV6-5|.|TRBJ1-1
CASSYYPVGDEAFF
TGTGCCAGCAGTTACTACCCGGTAGGCGATGAAGCTTTCTTT
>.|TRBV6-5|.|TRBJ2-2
CASNGNTGELFF
TGTGCCAGCAACGGGAACACCGGGGAGCTGTTTTTT
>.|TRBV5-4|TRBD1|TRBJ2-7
CASSLVGRGQEQYF
TGTGCCAGCAGCTTGGTAGGCAGGGGGCAGGAGCAGTACTTC
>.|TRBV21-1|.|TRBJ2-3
CASSTAKPLGSTQYF
TGTGCCAGCAGCACCGCAAAACCCTTGGGGAGTACGCAGTATTTT
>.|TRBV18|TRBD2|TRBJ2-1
CASSPPSSGGFDEQFF
TGTGCCAGCTCACCACCTTCTAGCGGGGGATTCGATGAGCAGTTCTTC
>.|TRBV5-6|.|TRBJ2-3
CASSLERRALTDTQYF
TGTGCCAGCAGCTTGGAAAGGCGGGCTCTCACAGATACGCAGTATTTT
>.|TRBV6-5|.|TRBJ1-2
CASSSSGADGYTF
TGTGCCAGCAGTTCATCGGGGGCTGATGGCTACACCTTC
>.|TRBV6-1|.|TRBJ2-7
CASSEGAGPYEQYF
TGTGCCAGCAGTGAAGGGGCAGGGCCCTACGAGCAGTACTTC
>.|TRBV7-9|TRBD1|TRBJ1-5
CASSLETGRAQHF
TGTGCCAGCAGCTTAGAGACAGGGAGAGCCCAGCATTTT
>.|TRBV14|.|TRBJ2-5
CASSQVSTGRETQYF
TGTGCCAGCAGCCAAGTCTCAACAGGGCGAGAGACCCAGTACTTC
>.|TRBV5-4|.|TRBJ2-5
CASSEEQTQETQYF
TGTGCCAGCAGTGAAGAACAGACACAAGAGACCCAGTACTTC
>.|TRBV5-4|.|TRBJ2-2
CASSFENTGELFF
TGTGCCAGCAGCTTCGAGAACACCGGGGAGCTGTTTTTT
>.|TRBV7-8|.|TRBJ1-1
CASSLYPEHTEAFF
TGTGCCAGCAGCTTATACCCGGAGCACACTGAAGCTTTCTTT
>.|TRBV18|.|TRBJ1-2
CASSPYQDTLYGYTF
TGTGCCAGCTCACCATACCAGGACACCCTCTATGGCTACACCTTC
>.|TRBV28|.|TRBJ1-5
CASSSTGPSNQPQHF
TGTGCCAGCAGTTCGACAGGACCTAGCAATCAGCCCCAGCATTTT
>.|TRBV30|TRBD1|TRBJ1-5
CAWSRDRWMQPQHF
TGTGCCTGGAGCCGGGACAGGTGGATGCAGCCCCAGCATTTT
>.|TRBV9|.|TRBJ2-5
CASSDSQGGFSETQYF
TGTGCCAGCAGCGACTCACAGGGCGGGTTTTCGGAGACCCAGTACTTC
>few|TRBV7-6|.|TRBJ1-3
CASSRTETGGNTIYF
TGTGCCAGCAGCCGGACAGAGACTGGGGGAAACACCATATATTTT
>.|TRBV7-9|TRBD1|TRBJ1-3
CASSTTGGSGNTIYF
TGTGCCAGCAGCACGACAGGGGGCTCTGGAAACACCATATATTTT
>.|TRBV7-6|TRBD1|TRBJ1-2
CASSLEETGGRGYTF
TGTGCCAGCAGCTTAGAGGAGACAGGGGGCCGTGGCTACACCTTC
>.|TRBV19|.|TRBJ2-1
CASSIERSSYNEQFF
TGTGCCAGTAGTATAGAGCGGAGCTCCTACAATGAGCAGTTCTTC
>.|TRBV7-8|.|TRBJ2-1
CASIPRGLGYNEQFF
TGTGCCAGCATCCCTCGGGGGCTGGGGTACAATGAGCAGTTCTTC
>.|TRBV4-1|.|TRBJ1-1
CASSQDRTVTFF
TGCGCCAGCAGCCAAGATAGGACAGTAACTTTCTTT
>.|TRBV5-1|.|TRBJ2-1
CASSLATAYNEQFF
TGCGCCAGCAGCTTGGCGACAGCCTACAATGAGCAGTTCTTC
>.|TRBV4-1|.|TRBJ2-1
CASSQTQGSFDEQFF
TGCGCCAGCAGCCAAACACAGGGATCCTTCGATGAGCAGTTCTTC
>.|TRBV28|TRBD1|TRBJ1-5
CASTLTLDRGEDQPQHF
TGTGCCAGCACCCTCACTTTGGACAGGGGAGAGGATCAGCCCCAGCATTTT
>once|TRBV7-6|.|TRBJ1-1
CASSPEAGLAEAFF
TGTGCCAGCAGCCCCGAGGCGGGACTGGCTGAAGCTTTCTTT
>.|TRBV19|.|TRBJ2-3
CASSPSTGPTDTQYF
TGTGCCAGTAGTCCCTCGACAGGCCCCACAGATACGCAGTATTTT
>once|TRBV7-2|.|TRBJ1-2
CASSLVRQGASYTF
TGTGCCAGCAGCTTAGTGCGGCAGGGTGCGAGCTACACCTTC
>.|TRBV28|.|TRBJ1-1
CASSRLQTNTEAFF
TGTGCCAGCAGCCGCTTACAGACGAACACTGAAGCTTTCTTT
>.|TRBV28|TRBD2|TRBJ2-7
CASRPSLADFLGPYEQYF
TGTGCCAGCAGACCCTCACTAGCGGACTTCCTGGGGCCCTACGAGCAGTACTTC
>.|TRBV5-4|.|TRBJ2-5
CASSQNKWGSTDQETQYF
TGTGCCAGCAGCCAGAATAAATGGGGCTCGACGGACCAAGAGACCCAGTACTTC
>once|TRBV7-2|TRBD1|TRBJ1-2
CASSPADDRAVGYTF
TGTGCCAGCAGCCCAGCGGACGACAGGGCGGTGGGCTACACCTTC
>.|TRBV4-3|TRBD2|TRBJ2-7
CASSQEGRGDSYEQYF
TGCGCCAGCAGCCAAGAGGGGCGGGGGGACTCCTACGAGCAGTACTTC
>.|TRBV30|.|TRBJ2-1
CAWSVMGEQFF
TGTGCCTGGAGTGTAATGGGTGAGCAGTTCTTC
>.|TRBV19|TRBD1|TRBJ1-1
CASRTTGGNTEAFF
TGTGCCAGTAGGACAACAGGGGGGAACACTGAAGCTTTCTTT
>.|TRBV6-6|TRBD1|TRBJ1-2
CASSYSGGGYTF
TGTGCCAGCAGTTATTCAGGGGGAGGCTACACCTTC
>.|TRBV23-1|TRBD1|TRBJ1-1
CASNWTGVQAFF
TGCGCCAGCAATTGGACAGGGGTTCAAGCTTTCTTT
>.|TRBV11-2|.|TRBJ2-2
CASSFGTGELFF
TGTGCCAGCAGCTTCGGCACCGGGGAGCTGTTTTTT
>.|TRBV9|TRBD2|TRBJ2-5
CASSVGGRLWLQETQYF
TGTGCCAGCAGCGTTGGCGGGAGGTTATGGCTACAAGAGACCCAGTACTTC
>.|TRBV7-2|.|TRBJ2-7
CASSLDASKLYEQYF
TGTGCCAGCAGCTTAGATGCCAGTAAACTATACGAGCAGTACTTC
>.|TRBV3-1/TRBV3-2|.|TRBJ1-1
CASSQYTEAFF
TGTGCCAGCAGCCAATACACTGAAGCTTTCTTT
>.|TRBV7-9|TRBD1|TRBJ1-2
CASSSLTGVEKGYTF
TGTGCCAGCAGCTCGTTGACAGGGGTAGAGAAAGGCTACACCTTC
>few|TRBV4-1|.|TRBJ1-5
CASVGLNQPQHF
TGCGCCAGCGTCGGGCTAAATCAGCCCCAGCATTTT
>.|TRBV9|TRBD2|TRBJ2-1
CASSGRGTSGRDSYNEQFF
TGTGCCAGCAGCGGGCGGGGGACTAGCGGGAGGGATTCCTACAATGAGCAGTTCTTC
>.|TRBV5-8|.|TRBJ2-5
CASSATRGQQETQYF
TGTGCCAGCAGCGCGACCAGGGGCCAACAAGAGACCCAGTACTTC
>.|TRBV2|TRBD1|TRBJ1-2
CASSLTGDLEGYTF
TGTGCCAGCAGTTTAACAGGGGATTTGGAGGGCTACACCTTC
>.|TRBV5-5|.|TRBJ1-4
CAVDLVIQKLFF
TGTGCCGTCGATCTGGTAATTCAAAAACTGTTTTTT
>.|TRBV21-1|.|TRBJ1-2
CASSKRGVNKDGYGYTF
TGTGCCAGCAGCAAAAGGGGTGTTAACAAGGATGGCTATGGCTACACCTTC
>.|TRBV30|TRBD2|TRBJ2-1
CAWRKRTSGRRFGNEQFF
TGTGCCTGGAGAAAGCGGACTAGCGGGAGAAGGTTCGGCAATGAGCAGTTCTTC
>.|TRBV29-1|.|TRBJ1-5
CSVGTAGQPQHF
TGCAGCGTTGGGACGGCAGGTCAGCCCCAGCATTTT
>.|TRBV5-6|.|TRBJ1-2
CASSLQGGGYTF
TGTGCCAGCAGCTTACAGGGCGGTGGCTACACCTTC